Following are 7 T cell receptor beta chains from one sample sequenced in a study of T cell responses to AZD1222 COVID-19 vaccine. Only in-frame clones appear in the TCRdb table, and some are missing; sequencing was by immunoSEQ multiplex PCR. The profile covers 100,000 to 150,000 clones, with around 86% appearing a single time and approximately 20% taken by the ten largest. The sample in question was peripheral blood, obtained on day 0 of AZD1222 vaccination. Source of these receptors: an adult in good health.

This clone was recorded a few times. CDR3 sequence (DNA): TGTGCCAGCAGCCTAGACCCGGGATTCTCCAGAGGGGACACTGAAGCTTTCTTT. Protein sequence: CASSLDPGFSRGDTEAFF. The chain carries TRBV4-2 and TRBJ1-1; tentative D call: TRBD1 (5 bases). The CDR3 contains 18 residues. Trimming took 4 bases from V and 3 from J, leaving 24 bases between them. CDR1 is LGHNA, CDR2 YNFKEQ, per germline.

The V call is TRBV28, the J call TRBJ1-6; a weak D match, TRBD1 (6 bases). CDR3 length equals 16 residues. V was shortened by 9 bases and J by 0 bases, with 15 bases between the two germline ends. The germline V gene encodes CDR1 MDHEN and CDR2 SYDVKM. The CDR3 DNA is TGTGCCAGGGTACAGGGTCGGAGCTCCTATAATTCACCCCTCCACTTT. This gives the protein CARVQGRSSYNSPLHF. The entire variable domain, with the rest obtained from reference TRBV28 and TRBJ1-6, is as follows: DVKVTQSSRYLVKRTGEKVFLECVQDMDHENMFWYRQDPGLGLRLIYFSYDVKMKEKGDIPEGYSVSREKKERFSLILESASTNQTSMYLCARVQGRSSYNSPLHFGNGTRLTVT.

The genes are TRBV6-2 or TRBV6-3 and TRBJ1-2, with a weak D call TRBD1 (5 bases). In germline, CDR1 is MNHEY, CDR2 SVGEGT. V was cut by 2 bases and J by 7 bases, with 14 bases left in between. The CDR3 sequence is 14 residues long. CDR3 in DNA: TGTGCCAGCAGTTACGATCAGGGAACGGTTGGCTACACCTTC. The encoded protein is CASSYDQGTVGYTF.

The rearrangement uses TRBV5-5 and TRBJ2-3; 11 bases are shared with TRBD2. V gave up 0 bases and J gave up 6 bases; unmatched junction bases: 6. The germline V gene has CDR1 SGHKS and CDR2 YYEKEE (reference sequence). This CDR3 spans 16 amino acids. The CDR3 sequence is CASSLGPSGGYDTQYF. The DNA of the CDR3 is TGTGCCAGCAGCTTGGGGCCTAGCGGGGGGTACGATACGCAGTATTTT. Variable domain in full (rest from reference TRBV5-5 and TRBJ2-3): DAGVTQSPTHLIKTRGQQVTLRCSPISGHKSVSWYQQVLGQGPQFIFQYYEKEERGRGNFPDRFSARQFPNYSSELNVNALLLGDSALYLCASSLGPSGGYDTQYFGPGTRLTVL.

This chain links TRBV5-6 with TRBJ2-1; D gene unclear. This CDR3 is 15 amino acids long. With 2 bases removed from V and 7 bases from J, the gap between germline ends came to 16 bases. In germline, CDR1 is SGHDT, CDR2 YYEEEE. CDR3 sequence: CASSLSGWVENEQFF. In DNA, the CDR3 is TGTGCCAGCAGCTTATCTGGGTGGGTCGAGAATGAGCAGTTCTTC. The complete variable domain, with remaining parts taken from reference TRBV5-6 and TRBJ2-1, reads DAGVTQSPTHLIKTRGQQVTLRCSPKSGHDTVSWYQQALGQGPQFIFQYYEEEERQRGNFPDRFSGHQFPNYSSELNVNALLLGDSALYLCASSLSGWVENEQFFGPGTRLTVL.

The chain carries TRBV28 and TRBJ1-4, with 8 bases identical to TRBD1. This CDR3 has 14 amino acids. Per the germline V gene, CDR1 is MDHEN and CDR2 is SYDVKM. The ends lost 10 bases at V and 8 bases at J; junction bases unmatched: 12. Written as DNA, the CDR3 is TGTGCCACCCAGGGGGCGGGCGTTCGGGAAAAACTGTTTTTT. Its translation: CATQGAGVREKLFF.

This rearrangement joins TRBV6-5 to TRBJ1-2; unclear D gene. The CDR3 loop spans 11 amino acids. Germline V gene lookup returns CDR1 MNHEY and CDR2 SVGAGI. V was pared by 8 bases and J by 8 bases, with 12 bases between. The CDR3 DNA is TGTGCCAGCCGGGCGGGAGGGGGCTACACCTTC. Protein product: CASRAGGGYTF.